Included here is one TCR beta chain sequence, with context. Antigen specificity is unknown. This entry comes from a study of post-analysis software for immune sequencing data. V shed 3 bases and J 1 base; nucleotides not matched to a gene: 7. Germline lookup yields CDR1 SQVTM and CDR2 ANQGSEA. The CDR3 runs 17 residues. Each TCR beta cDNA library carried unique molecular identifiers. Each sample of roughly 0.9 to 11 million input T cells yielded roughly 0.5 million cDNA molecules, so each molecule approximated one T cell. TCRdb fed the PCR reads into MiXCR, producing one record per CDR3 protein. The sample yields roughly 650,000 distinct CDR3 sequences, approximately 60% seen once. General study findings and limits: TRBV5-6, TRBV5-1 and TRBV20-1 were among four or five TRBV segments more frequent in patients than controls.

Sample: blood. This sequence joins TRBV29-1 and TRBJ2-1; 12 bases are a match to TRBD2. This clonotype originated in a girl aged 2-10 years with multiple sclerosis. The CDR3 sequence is CSVDGLAGRGSYNEQFF. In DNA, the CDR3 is TGCAGCGTTGACGGACTAGCGGGAAGAGGATCCTACAATGAGCAGTTCTTC.